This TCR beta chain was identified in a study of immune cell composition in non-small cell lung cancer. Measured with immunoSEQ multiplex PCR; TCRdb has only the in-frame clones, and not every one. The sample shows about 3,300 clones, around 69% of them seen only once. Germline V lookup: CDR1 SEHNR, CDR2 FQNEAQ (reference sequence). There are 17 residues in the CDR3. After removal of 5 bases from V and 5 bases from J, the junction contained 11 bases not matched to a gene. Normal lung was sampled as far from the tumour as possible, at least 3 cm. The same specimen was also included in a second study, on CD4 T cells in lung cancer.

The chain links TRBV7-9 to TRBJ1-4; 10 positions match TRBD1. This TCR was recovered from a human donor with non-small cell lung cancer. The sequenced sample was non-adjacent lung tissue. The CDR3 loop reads CASSSRQTGGRNEKLFF. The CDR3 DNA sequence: TGTGCCAGCAGCAGTCGACAGACAGGGGGCAGGAATGAAAAACTGTTTTTT.